A single sample is the source of the 4 T cell receptor beta chains below, sequenced in a study of molecular identifiers for immune sequencing clone quantification. MiXCR, run by TCRdb on the PCR reads, gives a single entry per CDR3 protein. The sample has hundreds of thousands of distinct CDR3 sequences, roughly 23% seen once. The sample taken for sequencing was naive CD8+ T cells from blood, with Jurkat cell RNA spiked in. Subset reported: FACS-sorted CD8+CD4-CCR7+CD45RA+ naive T cells. The origin of the receptors is a human donor in good health. Some libraries in this study had Jurkat cell RNA spiked in.

This chain links TRBV27 with TRBJ2-7; D call uncertain. The V gene's germline CDR1 is MNHEY and CDR2 SMNVEV (reference sequence). CDR3 length: 14 amino acids. V was clipped by 0 bases and J by 0 bases, with 6 bases between them. CDR3 in DNA: TGTGCCAGCAGTTTATCGTCCAGCTCCTACGAGCAGTACTTC. Amino acids: CASSLSSSSYEQYF.

This clonotype has just a few counts. Being one base from a much bigger clone, this may be a read error. The gene calls are TRBV29-1 and TRBJ2-2; 7 bases are shared with TRBD1. The germline V gene has CDR1 SQVTM and CDR2 ANQGSEA. The V segment lost 7 bases and the J segment 2 bases; nucleotides outside the gene matches: 7. The CDR3 runs to 14 residues. The CDR3 sequence is CSAEGAVNTGELFF. CDR3 nucleotides: TGCAGCGCCGAGGGGGCAGTCAACACCGGGGAGCTGTTTTTT.

This clonotype showed up many times. This chain uses TRBV7-9 with TRBJ1-4; no clear D gene. The CDR3 consists of 17 residues. Deletions cut 5 bases from V and 4 bases from J, with 20 bases between. The germline CDR1 and CDR2 sequences are SEHNR and FQNEAQ (reference sequence). The CDR3 reads CASSARKGTSSNEKLFF. CDR3 nucleotides: TGTGCCAGCAGCGCAAGGAAGGGCACCAGTAGTAATGAAAAACTGTTTTTT.

Comment on this clonotype: A much more abundant neighbour one base away suggests this may be a read error. The CDR3 nucleotides read TGCAGCGTTGATTGGACTTGGCTCACCGAGAGCACAGATAAGCAGTATTTT. Amino acids: CSVDWTWLTESTDKQYF. This chain joins TRBV29-1 and TRBJ2-3, with a tentative D call TRBD2 (5 bases). CDR1 and CDR2 (germline): SQVTM, ANQGSEA. The CDR3 sequence is 17 residues long.